A selection of T cell receptor beta chains follows, all from one sample in a study of shared clonotypes between healthy human individuals. Sequencing used immunoSEQ multiplex PCR; TCRdb keeps in-frame clones, though not all of them. Here the sample spans 2,100,000 or so clones, under 97% being singletons. The source material was naive CD4+ T cells sorted from blood. The receptors come from a man aged 18 to 30 in good health. Both conserved end residues are part of each CDR3. A D gene is named only where the DNA matches it firmly. The size field is filled for only some rows; it gives once, few, many or a size class.

J gene,clone size,D gene,V gene,CDR3 DNA,CDR3 protein
TRBJ2-5,-,TRBD2,TRBV5-1,TGCGCCAGCAGCTTGGCCCTCGGGGAGGGGGAGACCCAGTACTTC,CASSLALGEGETQYF
TRBJ2-2,-,TRBD2,TRBV10-1,TGCGCCAGCAGTGAGTTACTACTAGCGGGTAACACCGGGGAGCTGTTTTTT,CASSELLLAGNTGELFF
TRBJ1-2,few,-,TRBV6-1,TGTGCCAGCAGTGAAGCGCATCAGTTGAACTATGGCTACACCTTC,CASSEAHQLNYGYTF
TRBJ2-5,-,TRBD1,TRBV5-1,TGCGCCAGCAGCCCCCCGGGACAGGGGGCTCAAGAGACCCAGTACTTC,CASSPPGQGAQETQYF
TRBJ1-5,few,-,TRBV10-3,TGTGCCATCAGTGAGTCGATGAGTCAGCCCCAGCATTTT,CAISESMSQPQHF
TRBJ2-3,-,TRBD1,TRBV4-3,TGCGCCAGCAGCCAAGACTCCGGGACAGGGGGCTACAAGGATACGCAGTATTTT,CASSQDSGTGGYKDTQYF
TRBJ1-6,-,-,TRBV11-2,TGTGCCAGCAGCCTCCCTAATTCACCCCTCCACTTT,CASSLPNSPLHF
TRBJ2-1,-,-,TRBV6-5,TGTGCCAGCAGTGCCGGCACAAGCTCCTACAATGAGCAGTTCTTC,CASSAGTSSYNEQFF
TRBJ2-3,-,TRBD2,TRBV7-9,TGTGCTTCAGGGACTAGCGGCACAGATACGCAGTATTTT,CASGTSGTDTQYF
TRBJ1-2,-,-,TRBV5-4,TGTGCCAGCAGCTTGGCCGGGAACTATGGCTACACCTTC,CASSLAGNYGYTF
TRBJ1-4,-,TRBD1,TRBV10-3,TGTGCCATCTCGACAGGGGATACTAATGAAAAACTGTTTTTT,CAISTGDTNEKLFF
TRBJ2-7,-,-,TRBV10-3,TGTGCCATCAGTGAATTCAGCGACGAGCAGTACTTC,CAISEFSDEQYF
TRBJ1-1,few,-,TRBV2,TGTGCCAGCAGTGAGAACAGGGCTTACACTGAAGCTTTCTTT,CASSENRAYTEAFF
TRBJ1-6,-,-,TRBV19,TGTGCCAGTAGTATTCAAGGGTATAATTCACCCCTCCACTTT,CASSIQGYNSPLHF
TRBJ1-4,-,-,TRBV6-5,TGTGCCAGCAGTGCCGGGGGGCTCGGAGAAAAACTGTTTTTT,CASSAGGLGEKLFF
TRBJ2-7,-,-,TRBV29-1,TGCAGCGTTGGTTGGGGGCCATGGGAGCAGTACTTC,CSVGWGPWEQYF
TRBJ2-7,-,-,TRBV30,TGTGCCTGGAGCGGTGGCACCTACGAGCAGTACTTC,CAWSGGTYEQYF
TRBJ2-5,-,TRBD2,TRBV30,TGTGCCTGGAGTGTGGGACTAGCGGGAGTTCAGACCCAGTACTTC,CAWSVGLAGVQTQYF
TRBJ2-1,few,-,TRBV20-1,TGCAGTGCCACCGGCAATGAGCAGTTCTTC,CSATGNEQFF
TRBJ2-1,-,-,TRBV10-3,TGTGCCATCAGTGAGGGAGAGCTCCTTGACAATGAGCAGTTCTTC,CAISEGELLDNEQFF
TRBJ1-5,-,-,TRBV7-8,TGTGCCAGCAGTTCAAGCCCCCTGGGGGGTGATCAGCCCCAGCATTTT,CASSSSPLGGDQPQHF
TRBJ2-5,-,TRBD1,TRBV5-1,TGCGCCAGCAGCTTACGGGAAGGGGGCGCAGGGGAGACCCAGTACTTC,CASSLREGGAGETQYF
TRBJ2-1,-,TRBD2,TRBV5-3,TGTGCCAGAAGCTTGGATGGCGGGAGGGTTCATGAGCAGTTCTTC,CARSLDGGRVHEQFF
TRBJ2-7,-,-,TRBV11-3,TGTGCCAGCAGCTTAGATCGTATATCCGAGCAGTACTTC,CASSLDRISEQYF
TRBJ1-1,-,-,TRBV9,TGTGCCAGCAGCGTAGAAACGGGGCACACTGAAGCTTTCTTT,CASSVETGHTEAFF
TRBJ1-4,-,-,TRBV6-5,TGTGCCAGCAGGGCTGGGGAAAAACTGTTTTTT,CASRAGEKLFF
TRBJ2-1,few,-,TRBV5-1,TGCGCCAGCAGCTTGGCAAACAATGAGCAGTTCTTC,CASSLANNEQFF
TRBJ2-1,-,TRBD2,TRBV10-3,TGTGCCATCAGTGAGTCGCTAGCGGGAGGGACCAAAAATGAGCAGTTCTTC,CAISESLAGGTKNEQFF
TRBJ2-3,-,-,TRBV30,TGTGCCTGGAGCCGCCTTCGGGGGAGCACAGATACGCAGTATTTT,CAWSRLRGSTDTQYF
TRBJ2-7,-,-,TRBV30,TGTGCCTGGTCCCCCCGGGGGAAGGGGGTCGAGCAGTACTTC,CAWSPRGKGVEQYF
TRBJ1-4,-,-,TRBV5-1,TGCGCCAGCAGCTTGGGGGGAGTTGCAACTAATGAAAAACTGTTTTTT,CASSLGGVATNEKLFF
TRBJ1-6,-,TRBD1,TRBV6-5,TGTGCCAGCAGACAGGGGAATTCACCCCTCCACTTT,CASRQGNSPLHF
TRBJ1-1,-,-,TRBV19,TGTGCCAGTAGTACTATAATGAACACTGAAGCTTTCTTT,CASSTIMNTEAFF
TRBJ2-7,-,-,TRBV19,TGTGCCAGTAGTCGGAGGGCTGACTACGAGCAGTACTTC,CASSRRADYEQYF
TRBJ2-5,-,-,TRBV5-1,TGCGCCAGCAGTTCCATGGACTTGGCGACCCAGTACTTC,CASSSMDLATQYF
TRBJ2-2,-,TRBD1,TRBV18,TGTGCCAGCTCACCAGTAGGACAGGGGAAAACCGGGGAGCTGTTTTTT,CASSPVGQGKTGELFF
TRBJ1-5,-,-,TRBV9,TGTGCCAGCAGCCCAGGCCCCGCACCCAATCAGCCCCAGCATTTT,CASSPGPAPNQPQHF
TRBJ2-2,-,-,TRBV6-5,TGTGCCAGCAGCCGCCGGGACGGTAACACCGGGGAGCTGTTTTTT,CASSRRDGNTGELFF
TRBJ2-3,-,TRBD2,TRBV11-3,TGTGCCAGCAGCTTAGAGGGACTAGGAGATACGCAGTATTTT,CASSLEGLGDTQYF
TRBJ1-6,once,-,TRBV10-3,TGTGCCATTACAGCAGATACTAATTCACCCCTCCACTTT,CAITADTNSPLHF
TRBJ1-1,-,-,TRBV13,TGTGCCAGCAGCTTTAAGAACACTGAAGCTTTCTTT,CASSFKNTEAFF
TRBJ2-1,once,-,TRBV5-1,TGCGCCAGCAGCTTGGGACAGCGCGAGCAGTTCTTC,CASSLGQREQFF
TRBJ2-2,-,-,TRBV2,TGTGCCAGCAGGGAGGCCGGGGAGCTGTTTTTT,CASREAGELFF
TRBJ2-2,few,TRBD2,TRBV4-3,TGCGCCAGCAGAATAGCGGGAGGCACCGGGGAGCTGTTTTTT,CASRIAGGTGELFF
TRBJ2-2,-,TRBD2,TRBV30,TGTGCCTGGACCCAGTTAGCGGGATCGTGGGAGCTGTTTTTT,CAWTQLAGSWELFF
TRBJ2-5,once,-,TRBV5-1,TGCGCCAGCGGGGAGGGGGCGATTGAGACCCAGTACTTC,CASGEGAIETQYF